Listed below are T cell receptor beta chains from one sample, sequenced in a study of blood T cell repertoires in COVID-19. Sequencing used immunoSEQ multiplex PCR; TCRdb keeps in-frame clones, though not all of them. This table has roughly 230,000 clones, around four fifths appearing once. The sample comprised peripheral blood. The source of these receptors is a man aged 40-55 years with active or convalescent COVID-19. CDR3s include the opening cysteine and the closing phenylalanine or tryptophan. The D gene is left open where the match is weak. Expanded clones are given a class, and other clones once, few, many or no size at all.

clone_size: -
v_call: TRBV24-1
cdr3_length: 14
j_call: TRBJ2-3
d_call: TRBD2
cdr3_aa: CATSASSGLGTQYF
cdr3_nt: TGTGCCACCAGTGCCTCCTCAGGACTAGGTACGCAGTATTTT

clone_size: once
v_call: TRBV5-8
cdr3_length: 14
j_call: TRBJ2-5
d_call: TRBD1
cdr3_aa: CASSLMDREETQYF
cdr3_nt: TGTGCCAGCAGCTTGATGGACAGGGAAGAGACCCAGTACTTC

clone_size: -
v_call: TRBV28
cdr3_length: 14
j_call: TRBJ1-2
d_call: -
cdr3_aa: CASTLGQFNYGYTF
cdr3_nt: TGTGCCAGCACCCTCGGACAGTTTAACTATGGCTACACCTTC

clone_size: -
v_call: TRBV7-3
cdr3_length: 15
j_call: TRBJ2-6
d_call: -
cdr3_aa: CASGGKASGANVLTF
cdr3_nt: TGTGCCAGCGGGGGGAAGGCCTCTGGGGCCAACGTCCTGACTTTC

clone_size: -
v_call: TRBV7-8
cdr3_length: 15
j_call: TRBJ2-5
d_call: TRBD1
cdr3_aa: CASKKRTGVGETQYF
cdr3_nt: TGTGCCAGCAAGAAAAGGACAGGGGTCGGAGAGACCCAGTACTTC

clone_size: few
v_call: TRBV15
cdr3_length: 18
j_call: TRBJ1-6
d_call: -
cdr3_aa: CATSRDLPRQEYNSPLHF
cdr3_nt: TGTGCCACCAGCAGAGATTTACCGCGACAGGAGTATAATTCACCCCTCCACTTT

clone_size: -
v_call: TRBV7-9
cdr3_length: 14
j_call: TRBJ2-1
d_call: -
cdr3_aa: CASSFASLQREQFF
cdr3_nt: TGTGCCAGCAGCTTTGCTAGCCTGCAGCGTGAGCAGTTCTTC

clone_size: -
v_call: TRBV4-1
cdr3_length: 18
j_call: TRBJ2-1
d_call: -
cdr3_aa: CASSLQNPTGASYNEQFF
cdr3_nt: TGCGCCAGCAGCCTCCAAAACCCGACAGGAGCCTCCTACAATGAGCAGTTCTTC

clone_size: -
v_call: TRBV7-9
cdr3_length: 16
j_call: TRBJ1-2
d_call: -
cdr3_aa: CASSLNYGQMNYGYTF
cdr3_nt: TGTGCCAGCAGCTTAAATTACGGACAGATGAACTATGGCTACACCTTC

clone_size: -
v_call: TRBV24-1
cdr3_length: 12
j_call: TRBJ2-1
d_call: -
cdr3_aa: CATSDPGQWQFF
cdr3_nt: TGTGCCACCAGTGACCCTGGACAGTGGCAGTTCTTC

clone_size: -
v_call: TRBV7-9
cdr3_length: 13
j_call: TRBJ1-5
d_call: -
cdr3_aa: CASSGGGNQPQHF
cdr3_nt: TGTGCCAGCAGCGGGGGGGGCAATCAGCCCCAGCATTTT

clone_size: -
v_call: TRBV19
cdr3_length: 18
j_call: TRBJ1-5
d_call: -
cdr3_aa: CASSSRDIIGYSNQPQHF
cdr3_nt: TGTGCCAGTAGTAGCCGGGACATAATTGGGTATAGCAATCAGCCCCAGCATTTT

clone_size: -
v_call: TRBV28
cdr3_length: 19
j_call: TRBJ2-3
d_call: TRBD2
cdr3_aa: CASRGFGTSGRAPTDTQYF
cdr3_nt: TGTGCCAGCAGAGGATTTGGGACTAGCGGGAGGGCCCCCACAGATACGCAGTATTTT

clone_size: -
v_call: TRBV18
cdr3_length: 13
j_call: TRBJ1-1
d_call: -
cdr3_aa: CASSSGENTEAFF
cdr3_nt: TGTGCCAGCTCCAGCGGGGAGAACACTGAAGCTTTCTTT

clone_size: -
v_call: TRBV7-9
cdr3_length: 15
j_call: TRBJ2-1
d_call: TRBD2
cdr3_aa: CASSSSGGYADEQFF
cdr3_nt: TGTGCCAGCAGCTCCTCCGGGGGGTATGCGGATGAGCAGTTCTTC

clone_size: -
v_call: TRBV6-2/TRBV6-3
cdr3_length: 19
j_call: TRBJ1-6
d_call: -
cdr3_aa: CASSEGSAGGSSYNSPLHF
cdr3_nt: TGTGCCAGCAGTGAGGGGTCCGCCGGGGGGAGCTCCTATAATTCACCCCTCCACTTT

clone_size: -
v_call: TRBV2
cdr3_length: 16
j_call: TRBJ1-6
d_call: -
cdr3_aa: CASSAEGTVLNSPLHF
cdr3_nt: TGTGCCAGCAGTGCGGAAGGGACTGTCCTGAATTCACCCCTCCACTTT

clone_size: -
v_call: TRBV7-9
cdr3_length: 15
j_call: TRBJ1-2
d_call: -
cdr3_aa: CASSSQGNVGYGYTF
cdr3_nt: TGTGCCAGCAGCTCCCAGGGGAATGTGGGCTATGGCTACACCTTC

clone_size: -
v_call: TRBV9
cdr3_length: 14
j_call: TRBJ2-2
d_call: -
cdr3_aa: CASSVLSIPGELFF
cdr3_nt: TGTGCCAGCAGCGTATTGAGTATCCCCGGGGAGCTGTTTTTT

clone_size: -
v_call: TRBV19
cdr3_length: 16
j_call: TRBJ2-3
d_call: TRBD2
cdr3_aa: CASQSSSGGGTDTQYF
cdr3_nt: TGTGCCAGTCAGTCGTCTAGCGGGGGGGGCACAGATACGCAGTATTTT

clone_size: -
v_call: TRBV10-3
cdr3_length: 14
j_call: TRBJ1-6
d_call: -
cdr3_aa: CAVKPGLNNSPLHF
cdr3_nt: TGTGCCGTTAAGCCGGGACTTAACAATTCACCCCTCCACTTT

clone_size: -
v_call: TRBV6-6
cdr3_length: 16
j_call: TRBJ2-3
d_call: -
cdr3_aa: CASRPGRDQRADTQYF
cdr3_nt: TGTGCCAGCAGACCTGGGCGGGACCAAAGGGCAGATACGCAGTATTTT

clone_size: -
v_call: TRBV6-4
cdr3_length: 20
j_call: TRBJ1-2
d_call: TRBD1
cdr3_aa: CASEKLGYPGQDFSHYGYTF
cdr3_nt: TGTGCCAGCGAGAAACTTGGTTACCCGGGACAGGACTTTTCGCACTATGGCTACACCTTC

clone_size: -
v_call: TRBV19
cdr3_length: 14
j_call: TRBJ1-2
d_call: -
cdr3_aa: CASSIDAGIRGYTF
cdr3_nt: TGTGCCAGTAGTATAGATGCAGGGATAAGGGGCTACACCTTC

clone_size: -
v_call: TRBV5-5
cdr3_length: 14
j_call: TRBJ1-1
d_call: -
cdr3_aa: CASSPLGGGLGAFF
cdr3_nt: TGTGCCAGCAGCCCCTTGGGGGGGGGCTTGGGGGCTTTCTTT

clone_size: -
v_call: TRBV5-4
cdr3_length: 15
j_call: TRBJ1-1
d_call: TRBD1
cdr3_aa: CASSPGQGVYTEAFF
cdr3_nt: TGTGCCAGCAGCCCGGGACAGGGGGTTTACACTGAAGCTTTCTTT

clone_size: once
v_call: TRBV30
cdr3_length: 14
j_call: TRBJ1-1
d_call: -
cdr3_aa: CAFAGGGTNTEAFF
cdr3_nt: TGTGCCTTCGCTGGGGGAGGAACGAACACTGAAGCTTTCTTT

clone_size: -
v_call: TRBV7-2
cdr3_length: 14
j_call: TRBJ2-7
d_call: -
cdr3_aa: CASSLEVFGGEQYF
cdr3_nt: TGTGCCAGCAGCTTAGAGGTTTTCGGGGGTGAGCAGTACTTC

clone_size: -
v_call: TRBV5-4
cdr3_length: 14
j_call: TRBJ2-3
d_call: TRBD1
cdr3_aa: CASSTGQGADTQYF
cdr3_nt: TGTGCCAGCAGCACAGGACAGGGGGCAGATACGCAGTATTTT

clone_size: -
v_call: TRBV6-5
cdr3_length: 13
j_call: TRBJ1-6
d_call: TRBD1
cdr3_aa: CASTLGGRAPLHF
cdr3_nt: TGTGCCAGCACCTTAGGGGGCAGGGCACCCCTCCACTTT

clone_size: -
v_call: TRBV7-9
cdr3_length: 13
j_call: TRBJ1-2
d_call: TRBD1
cdr3_aa: CASSRQGNYGYTF
cdr3_nt: TGTGCCAGCAGCAGACAGGGGAACTATGGCTACACCTTC

clone_size: -
v_call: TRBV30
cdr3_length: 15
j_call: TRBJ1-4
d_call: -
cdr3_aa: CAWSVFVAGREKLFF
cdr3_nt: TGTGCCTGGAGTGTATTTGTGGCAGGCCGGGAAAAACTGTTTTTT

clone_size: -
v_call: TRBV9
cdr3_length: 14
j_call: TRBJ1-2
d_call: -
cdr3_aa: CASSVAGGAWGYTF
cdr3_nt: TGTGCCAGCAGCGTAGCTGGAGGGGCATGGGGCTACACCTTC

clone_size: -
v_call: TRBV7-2
cdr3_length: 17
j_call: TRBJ1-2
d_call: TRBD1
cdr3_aa: CASSLGTGGLANYGYTF
cdr3_nt: TGTGCCAGCAGCTTAGGGACAGGGGGTTTAGCTAACTATGGCTACACCTTC

clone_size: -
v_call: TRBV24-1
cdr3_length: 15
j_call: TRBJ1-5
d_call: -
cdr3_aa: CATSDSSFSNQPQHF
cdr3_nt: TGTGCCACCAGTGATTCCTCTTTTAGCAATCAGCCCCAGCATTTT

clone_size: -
v_call: TRBV5-5
cdr3_length: 13
j_call: TRBJ2-2
d_call: -
cdr3_aa: CASSSRQSGELFF
cdr3_nt: TGTGCCAGCAGCTCCCGACAGTCCGGGGAGCTGTTTTTT

clone_size: -
v_call: TRBV19
cdr3_length: 17
j_call: TRBJ1-5
d_call: TRBD1
cdr3_aa: CASSNIGGQGLNQPQHF
cdr3_nt: TGTGCCAGTAGTAATATAGGGGGACAGGGTTTGAATCAGCCCCAGCATTTT

clone_size: -
v_call: TRBV4-3
cdr3_length: 14
j_call: TRBJ1-2
d_call: TRBD1
cdr3_aa: CASSQDAGGGGYTF
cdr3_nt: TGCGCCAGCAGCCAAGATGCAGGGGGCGGTGGCTACACCTTC

clone_size: -
v_call: TRBV29-1
cdr3_length: 15
j_call: TRBJ2-1
d_call: -
cdr3_aa: CSVTPRLTTNNEQFF
cdr3_nt: TGCAGCGTAACCCCTCGACTTACGACCAACAATGAGCAGTTCTTC

clone_size: -
v_call: TRBV30
cdr3_length: 15
j_call: TRBJ2-2
d_call: TRBD1
cdr3_aa: CAWSVLGQGAGELFF
cdr3_nt: TGTGCCTGGAGTGTACTTGGACAGGGGGCCGGGGAGCTGTTTTTT

clone_size: -
v_call: TRBV25-1
cdr3_length: 15
j_call: TRBJ1-1
d_call: -
cdr3_aa: CASSEQGSMNTEAFF
cdr3_nt: TGTGCCAGCAGTGAGCAGGGGAGCATGAACACTGAAGCTTTCTTT

clone_size: -
v_call: TRBV18
cdr3_length: 15
j_call: TRBJ1-1
d_call: -
cdr3_aa: CASSPSQGMNTEAFF
cdr3_nt: TGTGCCAGCTCACCAAGCCAGGGAATGAACACTGAAGCTTTCTTT

clone_size: -
v_call: TRBV7-9
cdr3_length: 13
j_call: TRBJ1-5
d_call: -
cdr3_aa: CASSLDPWAPQHF
cdr3_nt: TGTGCCAGCAGCTTAGACCCCTGGGCGCCCCAGCATTTT

clone_size: -
v_call: TRBV28
cdr3_length: 14
j_call: TRBJ1-5
d_call: -
cdr3_aa: CASSFSGSNQPQHF
cdr3_nt: TGTGCCAGCAGTTTCTCAGGTAGCAATCAGCCCCAGCATTTT